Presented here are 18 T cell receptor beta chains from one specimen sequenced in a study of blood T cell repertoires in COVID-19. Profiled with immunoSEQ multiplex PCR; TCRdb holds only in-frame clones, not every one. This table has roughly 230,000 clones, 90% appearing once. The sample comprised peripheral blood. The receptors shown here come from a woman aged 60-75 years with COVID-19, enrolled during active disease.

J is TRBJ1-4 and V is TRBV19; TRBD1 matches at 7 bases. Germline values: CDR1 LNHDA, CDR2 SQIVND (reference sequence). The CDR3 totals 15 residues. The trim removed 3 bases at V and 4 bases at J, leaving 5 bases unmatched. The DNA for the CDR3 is TGTGCCAGTAGTATCCTCCGGGACAGTAATGAAAAACTGTTTTTT. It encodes CASSILRDSNEKLFF.

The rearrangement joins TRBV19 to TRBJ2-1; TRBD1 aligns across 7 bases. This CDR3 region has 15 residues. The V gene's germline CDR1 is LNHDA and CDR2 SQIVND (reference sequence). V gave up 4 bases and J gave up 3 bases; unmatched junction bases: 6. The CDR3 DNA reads TGTGCCAGTAGTAGACAGGGACAGAACTACAATGAGCAGTTCTTC. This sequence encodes CASSRQGQNYNEQFF.

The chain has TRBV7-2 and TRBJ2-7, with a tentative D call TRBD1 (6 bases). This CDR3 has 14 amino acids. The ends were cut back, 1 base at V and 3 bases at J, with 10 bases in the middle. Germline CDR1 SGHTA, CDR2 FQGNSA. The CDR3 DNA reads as TGTGCCAGCAGCTTAGGAGGGGGAATCTACGAGCAGTACTTC. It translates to CASSLGGGIYEQYF. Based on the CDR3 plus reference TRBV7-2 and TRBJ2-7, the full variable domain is GAGVSQSPSNKVTEKGKDVELRCDPISGHTALYWYRQSLGQGLEFLIYFQGNSAPDKSGLPSDRFSAERTGGSVSTLTIQRTQQEDSAVYLCASSLGGGIYEQYFGPGTRLTVT.

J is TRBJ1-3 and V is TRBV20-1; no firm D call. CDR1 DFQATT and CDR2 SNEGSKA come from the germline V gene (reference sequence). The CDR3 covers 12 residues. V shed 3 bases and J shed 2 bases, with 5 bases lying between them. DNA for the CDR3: TGCAGTGCTAGTCCTACTGGAAACACCATATATTTT. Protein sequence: CSASPTGNTIYF.

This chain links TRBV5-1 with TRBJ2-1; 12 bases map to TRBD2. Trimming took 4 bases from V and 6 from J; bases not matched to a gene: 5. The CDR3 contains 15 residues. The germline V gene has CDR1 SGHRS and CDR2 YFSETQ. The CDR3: CASSRTSGALNEQFF. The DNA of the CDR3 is TGCGCCAGCAGCCGGACTAGCGGGGCCCTCAATGAGCAGTTCTTC.

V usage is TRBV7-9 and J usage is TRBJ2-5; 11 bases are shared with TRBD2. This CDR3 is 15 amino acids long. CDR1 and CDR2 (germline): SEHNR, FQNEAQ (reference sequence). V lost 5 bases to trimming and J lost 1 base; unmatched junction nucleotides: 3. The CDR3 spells CASSLGLAGQETQYF. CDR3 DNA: TGTGCCAGCAGCCTCGGACTAGCGGGCCAAGAGACCCAGTACTTC.

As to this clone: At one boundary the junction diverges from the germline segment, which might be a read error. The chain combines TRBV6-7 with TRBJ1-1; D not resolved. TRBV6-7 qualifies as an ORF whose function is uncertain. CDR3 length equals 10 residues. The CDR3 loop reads CASSYCRVSF. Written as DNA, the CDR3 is TGTGCCAGCAGTTACTGCCGGGTTTCCTTT.

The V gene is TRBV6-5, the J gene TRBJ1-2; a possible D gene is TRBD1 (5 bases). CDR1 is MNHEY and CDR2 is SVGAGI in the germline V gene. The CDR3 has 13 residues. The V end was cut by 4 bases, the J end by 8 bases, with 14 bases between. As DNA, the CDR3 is TGTGCCAGCAGTTCGTTGGACATAGGGGGCTACACCTTC. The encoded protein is CASSSLDIGGYTF.

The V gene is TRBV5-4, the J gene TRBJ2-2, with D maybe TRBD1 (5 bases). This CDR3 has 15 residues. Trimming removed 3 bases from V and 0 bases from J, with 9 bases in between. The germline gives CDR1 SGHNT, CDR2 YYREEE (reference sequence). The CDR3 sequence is CASSSRQTNTGELFF. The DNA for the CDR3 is TGTGCCAGCAGCTCACGACAGACGAACACCGGGGAGCTGTTTTTT.

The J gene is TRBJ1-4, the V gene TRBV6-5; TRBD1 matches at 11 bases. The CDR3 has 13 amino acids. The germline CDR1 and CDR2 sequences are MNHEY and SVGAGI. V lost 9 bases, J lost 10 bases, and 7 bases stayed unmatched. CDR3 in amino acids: CASSGTGGGKLFF. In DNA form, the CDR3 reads TGTGCCAGTAGCGGGACAGGGGGGGGAAAACTGTTTTTT.

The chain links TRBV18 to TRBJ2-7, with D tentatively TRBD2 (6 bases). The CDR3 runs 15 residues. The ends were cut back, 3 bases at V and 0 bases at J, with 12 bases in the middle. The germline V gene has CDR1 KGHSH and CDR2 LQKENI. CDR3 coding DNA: TGTGCCAGCTCACCTAGCGGTACGGACTCCTACGAGCAGTACTTC. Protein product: CASSPSGTDSYEQYF.

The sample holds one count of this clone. In DNA form, the CDR3 reads TGTGCCAGACACCGGGGCCAGGGGACTGAAGCTTTCTTT. As protein: CARHRGQGTEAFF. This sequence joins TRBV2 and TRBJ1-1, with TRBD1 as a possible D gene (6 bases). The germline gives CDR1 SNHLY, CDR2 FYNNEI. The V gene lost 9 bases and the J gene lost 5 bases, with 16 bases spanning the gap. The CDR3 runs to 13 residues.

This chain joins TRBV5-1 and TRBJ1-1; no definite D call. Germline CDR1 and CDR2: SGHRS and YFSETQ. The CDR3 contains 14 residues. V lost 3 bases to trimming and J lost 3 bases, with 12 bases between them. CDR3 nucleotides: TGCGCCAGCAGCTCGGACGGGGTCCACACTGAAGCTTTCTTT. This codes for CASSSDGVHTEAFF.

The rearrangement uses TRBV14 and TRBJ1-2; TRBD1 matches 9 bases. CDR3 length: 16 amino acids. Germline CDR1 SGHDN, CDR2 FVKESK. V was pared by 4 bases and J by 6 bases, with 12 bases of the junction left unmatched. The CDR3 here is CASSRELQGARHGYTF. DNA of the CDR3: TGTGCCAGCAGCCGGGAACTACAGGGGGCTCGGCATGGCTACACCTTC.

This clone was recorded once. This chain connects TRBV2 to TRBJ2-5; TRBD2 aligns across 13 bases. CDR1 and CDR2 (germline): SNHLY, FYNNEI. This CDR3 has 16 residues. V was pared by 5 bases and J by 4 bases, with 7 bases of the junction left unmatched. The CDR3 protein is CASSPGLAGIGETQYF. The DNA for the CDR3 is TGTGCCAGCAGTCCGGGACTAGCGGGGATCGGAGAGACCCAGTACTTC.

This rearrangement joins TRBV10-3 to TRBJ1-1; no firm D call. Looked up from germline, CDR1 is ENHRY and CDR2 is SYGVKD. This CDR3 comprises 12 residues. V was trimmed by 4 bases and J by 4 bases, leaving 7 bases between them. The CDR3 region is CAISGEGTEAFF. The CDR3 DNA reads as TGTGCCATCAGTGGCGAGGGCACTGAAGCTTTCTTT.

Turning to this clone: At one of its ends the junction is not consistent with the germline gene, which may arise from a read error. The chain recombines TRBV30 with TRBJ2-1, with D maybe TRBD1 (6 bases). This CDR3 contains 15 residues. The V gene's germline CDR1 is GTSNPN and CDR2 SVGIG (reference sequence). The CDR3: CAWTRTDRSSNEQFF. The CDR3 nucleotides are TGTGCCTGGACCAGGACAGACAGATCCTCCAATGAGCAGTTCTTC.

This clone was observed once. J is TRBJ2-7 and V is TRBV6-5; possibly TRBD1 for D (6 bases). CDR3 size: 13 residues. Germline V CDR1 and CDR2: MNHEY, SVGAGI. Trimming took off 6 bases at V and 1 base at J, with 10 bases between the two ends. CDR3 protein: CASRSTGSYEQYF. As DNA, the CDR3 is TGTGCCAGCAGATCGACAGGATCCTACGAGCAGTACTTC.